This T cell receptor (beta chain) is from a study of cytomegalovirus exposure and HLA in healthy donors. Study as a whole: Unique TCR beta sequences numbering approximately 120 million came from about 179 million T cells in an earlier analysis.

As concerns this clone: Its antigen is not identified.

PCR involved 60 Vbeta and 13 Jbeta primers. Profiled with immunoSEQ multiplex PCR; TCRdb holds only in-frame clones, not every one. Its listing shows about 64,000 clones. The CDR3 loop spans 14 amino acids. Germline V CDR1 and CDR2: WNHNN, SYGVQD (reference sequence). The V end was cut by 2 bases, the J end by 8 bases, with 13 bases between. Study-wide results and limits: HLA restriction was apparent for most CMV-associated TCR beta chains in a later analysis. Common viral pathogens (according to a later analysis) appeared linked to several of the most significant clusters.

The TCR sequence derives from a woman under 30 in good health and CMV-seronegative. The genes are TRBV10-1 and TRBJ2-1; TRBD2 is a possible D gene (6 bases). The specimen was PBMCs. The CDR3 reads CASSEDPGGYEQFF. The CDR3 bases are TGCGCCAGCAGTGAGGACCCTGGGGGGTATGAGCAGTTCTTC.